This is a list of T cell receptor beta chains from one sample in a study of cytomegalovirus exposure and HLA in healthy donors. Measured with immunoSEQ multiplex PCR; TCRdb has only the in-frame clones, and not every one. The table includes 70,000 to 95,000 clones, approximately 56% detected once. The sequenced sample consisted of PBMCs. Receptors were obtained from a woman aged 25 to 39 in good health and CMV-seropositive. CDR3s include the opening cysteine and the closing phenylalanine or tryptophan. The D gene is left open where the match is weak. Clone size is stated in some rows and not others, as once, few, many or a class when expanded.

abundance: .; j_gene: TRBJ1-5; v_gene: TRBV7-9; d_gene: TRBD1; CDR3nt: TGTGCCAGCAGCCAGGGACAGACCAGCAATCAGCCCCAGCATTTT; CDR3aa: CASSQGQTSNQPQHF
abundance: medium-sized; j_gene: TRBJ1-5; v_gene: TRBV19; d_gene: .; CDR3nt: TGTGCCACCTCCACGGGGTTTCAGCCCCAGCATTTT; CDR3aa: CATSTGFQPQHF
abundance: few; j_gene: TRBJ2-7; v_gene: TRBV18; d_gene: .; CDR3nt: TGTGCCAGCTCACCACTGACAAGAAACACCTACGAGCAGTACTTC; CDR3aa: CASSPLTRNTYEQYF
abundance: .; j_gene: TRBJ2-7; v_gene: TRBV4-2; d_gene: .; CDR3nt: TGTGCCAGCAGTCCTACAGGGAGCTCCTACGAGCAGTACTTC; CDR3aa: CASSPTGSSYEQYF
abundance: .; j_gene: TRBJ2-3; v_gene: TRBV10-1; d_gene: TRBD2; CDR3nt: TGCGCCAGCAGTGAGAGCGGGGGGGTCTCCACAGATACGCAGTATTTT; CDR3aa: CASSESGGVSTDTQYF
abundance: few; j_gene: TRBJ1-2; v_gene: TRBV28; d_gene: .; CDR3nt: TGTGCCAGCAGCTTGAGTCCCGAACTAGATGGCTACCCCTTC; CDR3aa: CASSLSPELDGYPF
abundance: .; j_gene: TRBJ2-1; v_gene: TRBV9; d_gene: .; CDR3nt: TGTGCCAGCGGAGTTTCGACCGCCTACAATGAGCAGTTCTTC; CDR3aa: CASGVSTAYNEQFF
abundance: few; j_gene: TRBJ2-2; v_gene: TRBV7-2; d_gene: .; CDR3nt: TGTGCCAGCAGCTTTAAAGCGCAGATTACCACCGGGGAGCTGTTTTTT; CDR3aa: CASSFKAQITTGELFF
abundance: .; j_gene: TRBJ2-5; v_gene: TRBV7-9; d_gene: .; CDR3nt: TGTGCCAGCAGCTCACAGGGAGTGTCGGAGACCCAGTACTTC; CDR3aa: CASSSQGVSETQYF
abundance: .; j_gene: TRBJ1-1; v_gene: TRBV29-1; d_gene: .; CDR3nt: TGCAGCGTAGTTTGGGGGACTAACACTGAAGCTTTCTTT; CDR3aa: CSVVWGTNTEAFF
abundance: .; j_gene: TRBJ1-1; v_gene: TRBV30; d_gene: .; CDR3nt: TGTGCCTGGAGCCTGTCAGAGAGGTACGCTTTCTTT; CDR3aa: CAWSLSERYAFF
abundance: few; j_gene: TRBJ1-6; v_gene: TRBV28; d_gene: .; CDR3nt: TGTGCCAGCAGTTTCGGAGGGATTAATTCACCCCTCCACTTT; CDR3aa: CASSFGGINSPLHF
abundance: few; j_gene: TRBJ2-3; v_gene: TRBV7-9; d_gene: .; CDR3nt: TGTTCCAGCAGCCCCCAACCCTCGGTGTTCAGCACAGATACGCAGTATTTT; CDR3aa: CSSSPQPSVFSTDTQYF
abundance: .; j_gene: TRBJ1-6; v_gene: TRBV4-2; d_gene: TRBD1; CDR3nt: TGTGCCAGCACTCATGGGACAGAAAATTCACCCCTCCACTTT; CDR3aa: CASTHGTENSPLHF
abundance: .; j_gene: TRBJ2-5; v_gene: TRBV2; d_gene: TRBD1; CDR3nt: TGTGCCAGCAGGGGAAACAGGGGGCTGGAGGAGACCCAGTACTTC; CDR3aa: CASRGNRGLEETQYF
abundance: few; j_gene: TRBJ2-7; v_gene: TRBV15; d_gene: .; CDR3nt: TGTGCCACCAGCAACTACTACGAGCAGTACTTC; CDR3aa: CATSNYYEQYF
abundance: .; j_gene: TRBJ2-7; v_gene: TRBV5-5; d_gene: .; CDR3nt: TGTGCCAGCGGAGGGGGCGTGGAAGACGAGCAGTACTTC; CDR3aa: CASGGGVEDEQYF
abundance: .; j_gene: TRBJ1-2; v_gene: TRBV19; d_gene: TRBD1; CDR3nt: TGTGCCAGTAGTTCCGGACAGGTTGGCTATGGCTACACCTTC; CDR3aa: CASSSGQVGYGYTF
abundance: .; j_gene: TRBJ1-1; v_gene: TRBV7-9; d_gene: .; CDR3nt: TGTGCCAGCAGCTTAGTGACGGGGAGCACTGAAGCTTTCTTT; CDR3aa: CASSLVTGSTEAFF
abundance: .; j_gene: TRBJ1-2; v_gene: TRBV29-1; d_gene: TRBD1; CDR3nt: TGCAGCGTTACCCCCGGGACAGGTAGCTACACCTTC; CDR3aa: CSVTPGTGSYTF
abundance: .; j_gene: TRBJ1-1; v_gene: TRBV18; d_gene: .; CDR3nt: TGTGCCAGCTCACCCATGAACACTGAAGCTTTCTTT; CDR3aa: CASSPMNTEAFF
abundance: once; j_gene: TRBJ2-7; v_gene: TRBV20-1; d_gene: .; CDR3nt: TGCAGTGTTGCCCAGGGGACCGAGCAGTACTTC; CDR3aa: CSVAQGTEQYF
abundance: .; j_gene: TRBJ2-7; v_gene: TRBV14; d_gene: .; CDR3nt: TGTGCCAGCAGCCAATTACTAGCCTCGATAGGCGAGCAGTACTTC; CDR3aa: CASSQLLASIGEQYF
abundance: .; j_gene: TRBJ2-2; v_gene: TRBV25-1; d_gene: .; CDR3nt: TGTGCCAGCAGTGAATCTTTTTTGAACACCGGGGAGCTGTTTTTT; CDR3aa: CASSESFLNTGELFF
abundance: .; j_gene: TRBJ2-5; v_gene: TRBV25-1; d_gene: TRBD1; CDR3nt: TGTGCCAGCAGCTGGGACAGGGTAACGGAGACCCAGTACTTC; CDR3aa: CASSWDRVTETQYF
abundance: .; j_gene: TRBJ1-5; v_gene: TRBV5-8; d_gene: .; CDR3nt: TGTGCCAGCAGCTTTCTCGGGAGCAATCAGCCCCAGCATTTT; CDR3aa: CASSFLGSNQPQHF
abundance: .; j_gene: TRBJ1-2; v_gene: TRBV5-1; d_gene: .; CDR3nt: TGCGCCAGCAAGACAGCCGGCAGGGACTATGGCTACACCTTC; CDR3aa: CASKTAGRDYGYTF
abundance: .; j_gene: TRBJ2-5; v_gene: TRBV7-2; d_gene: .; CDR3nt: TGTGCCAGCAGCTTCCAATCTAGCATGGAGACCCAGTACTTC; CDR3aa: CASSFQSSMETQYF
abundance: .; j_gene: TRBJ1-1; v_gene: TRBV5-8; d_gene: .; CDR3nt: TGTGCCAGCAGCTATCCTCAGGGTTGGTCCACTGAAGCTTTCTTT; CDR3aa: CASSYPQGWSTEAFF
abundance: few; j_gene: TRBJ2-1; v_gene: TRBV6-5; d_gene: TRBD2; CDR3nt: TGTGCCAGCAGTTCCAACGGGGGGTATGAGCAGTTCTTC; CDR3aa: CASSSNGGYEQFF
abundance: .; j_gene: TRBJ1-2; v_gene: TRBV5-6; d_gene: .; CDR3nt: TGTGCCAGCCAAGGGAGGGGGTTGAATGGCTACACCTTC; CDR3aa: CASQGRGLNGYTF
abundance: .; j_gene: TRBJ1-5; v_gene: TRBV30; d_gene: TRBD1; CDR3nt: TGTGCCTGGAGTGTACTGACAGGGAGCAATCAGCCCCAGCATTTT; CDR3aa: CAWSVLTGSNQPQHF
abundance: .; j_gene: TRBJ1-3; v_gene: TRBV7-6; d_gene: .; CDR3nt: TGTGCCAGCAGCTTAGTGCAGTATGGAACGGGATCCGGAAACACCATATATTTT; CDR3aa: CASSLVQYGTGSGNTIYF
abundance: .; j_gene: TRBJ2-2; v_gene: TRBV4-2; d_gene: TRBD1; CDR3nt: TGTGCCAGCAGCCAAACGACAGGGTACACCGGGGAGCTGTTTTTT; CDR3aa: CASSQTTGYTGELFF
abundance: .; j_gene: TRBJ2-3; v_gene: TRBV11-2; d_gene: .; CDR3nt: TGTGCCAGCAGCTTAGCCTTCGATACGCAGTATTTT; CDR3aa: CASSLAFDTQYF
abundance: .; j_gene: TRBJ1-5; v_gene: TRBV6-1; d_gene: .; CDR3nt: TGTGCCAGCAGTGATTTGAGGGGGAGCAATCAGCCCCAGCATTTT; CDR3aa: CASSDLRGSNQPQHF
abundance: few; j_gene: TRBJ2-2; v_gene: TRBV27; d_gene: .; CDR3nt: TGTGCCAGCAGTGACTGGAACACCGGGGAGCTGTTTTTT; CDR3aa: CASSDWNTGELFF
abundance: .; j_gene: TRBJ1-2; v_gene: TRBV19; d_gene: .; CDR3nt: TGTGCCAGTAGTACTTGGGGGGAAAAGGATGGCTACACCTTC; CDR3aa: CASSTWGEKDGYTF
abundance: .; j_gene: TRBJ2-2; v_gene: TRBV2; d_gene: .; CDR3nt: TGTGCCAGCAGCGGAGGGACTCTTAACACCGGGGAGCTGTTTTTT; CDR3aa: CASSGGTLNTGELFF
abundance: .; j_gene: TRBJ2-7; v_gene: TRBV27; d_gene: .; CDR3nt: TGTGCCAGCAGTTTGTCACAGGCACATCTCTACGAGCAGTACTTC; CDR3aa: CASSLSQAHLYEQYF
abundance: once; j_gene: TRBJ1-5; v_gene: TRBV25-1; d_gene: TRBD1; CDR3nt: TGTGCCAGCAGGGGGGACAGGGGACAACAGCCCCAGCATTTT; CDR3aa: CASRGDRGQQPQHF
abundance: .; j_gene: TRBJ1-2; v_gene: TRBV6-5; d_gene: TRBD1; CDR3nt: TGTGCCAGCAGTTACTCGACAGGGGTATACTATGGCTACACCTTC; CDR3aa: CASSYSTGVYYGYTF
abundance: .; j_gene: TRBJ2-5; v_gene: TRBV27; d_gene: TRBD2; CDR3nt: TGTGCCAGCAAAGTCGGACTAGCGGGGTCGGACCAAGAGACCCAGTACTTC; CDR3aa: CASKVGLAGSDQETQYF
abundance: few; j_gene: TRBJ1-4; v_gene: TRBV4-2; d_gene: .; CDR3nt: TGTGCCAGCAGCCAAGAGTTATTGGGGGCTGGTAATGAAAAACTGTTTTTT; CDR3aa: CASSQELLGAGNEKLFF